The present T cell receptor beta chain was sequenced within a study of response to subunit inactivated influenza vaccine. The CDR3 has 13 amino acids. The V and J ends lost 6 bases and 2 bases, in that order; junction bases with no gene match: 2. Germline loops: CDR1 SGHDT, CDR2 YYEEEE. TCRdb itself ran the RT-PCR reads through MiXCR, one entry per CDR3 protein. The sample consists of hundreds of thousands of distinct CDR3 sequences, approximately 7.1% of them appearing once. This clonotype has just a few counts. Its specificity is not known. Study-wide findings and caveats: T cells newly recruited by each seasonal influenza vaccination are few, the authors suggested.

The receptor was derived from a man aged 50-75 years who received an inactivated influenza vaccine. The chain is built from TRBV5-6 and TRBJ2-3, with 8 bases fitting TRBD1. The source material was PBMCs from blood, sampled roughly 24 months after vaccination. This CDR3 reads CASTDRDTDTQYF. CDR3 in DNA: TGTGCCAGCACGGACAGGGACACAGATACGCAGTATTTT. The full variable domain, completed using reference TRBV5-6 and TRBJ2-3, is DAGVTQSPTHLIKTRGQQVTLRCSPKSGHDTVSWYQQALGQGPQFIFQYYEEEERQRGNFPDRFSGHQFPNYSSELNVNALLLGDSALYLCASTDRDTDTQYFGPGTRLTVL.